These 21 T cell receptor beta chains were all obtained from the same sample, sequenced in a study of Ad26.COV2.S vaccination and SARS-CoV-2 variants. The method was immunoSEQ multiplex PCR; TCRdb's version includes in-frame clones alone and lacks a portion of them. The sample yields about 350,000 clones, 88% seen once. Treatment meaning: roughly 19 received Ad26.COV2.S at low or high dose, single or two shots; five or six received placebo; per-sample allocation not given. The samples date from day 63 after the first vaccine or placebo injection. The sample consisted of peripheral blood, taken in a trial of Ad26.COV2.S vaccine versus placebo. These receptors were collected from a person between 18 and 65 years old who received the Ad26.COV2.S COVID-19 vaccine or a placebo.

The CDR3 spells CASSSTGNLYGYTF. The CDR3 nucleotides read TGCGCCAGCAGCTCTACAGGGAACCTTTATGGCTACACCTTC. This rearrangement joins TRBV5-1 to TRBJ1-2; tentatively, D is TRBD1 (6 bases). The CDR3 contains 14 residues. The V gene's germline CDR1 is SGHRS and CDR2 YFSETQ. Trimming removed 3 bases at V and 5 bases at J, with 14 bases between.

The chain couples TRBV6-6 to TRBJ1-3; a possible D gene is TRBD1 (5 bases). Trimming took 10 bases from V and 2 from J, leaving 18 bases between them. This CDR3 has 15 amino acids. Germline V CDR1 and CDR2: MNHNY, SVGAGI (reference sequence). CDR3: CATRDRTSAGNTIYF. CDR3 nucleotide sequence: TGTGCCACCCGGGACCGCACCTCAGCTGGAAACACCATATATTTT.

The CDR3 sequence is CASSTTQYQPQHF. DNA of the CDR3: TGTGCCAGTAGTACAACACAATACCAGCCCCAGCATTTT. This chain links TRBV19 with TRBJ1-5; D gene unclear. V lost 4 bases and J 7 bases, leaving 11 bases between the germline ends. CDR1 and CDR2 (germline): LNHDA, SQIVND (reference sequence). This CDR3 has 13 amino acids. Combining the CDR3 with reference TRBV19 and TRBJ1-5 gives the whole variable domain DGGITQSPKYLFRKEGQNVTLSCEQNLNHDAMYWYRQDPGQGLRLIYYSQIVNDFQKGDIAEGYSVSREKKESFPLTVTSAQKNPTAFYLCASSTTQYQPQHFGDGTRLSIL.

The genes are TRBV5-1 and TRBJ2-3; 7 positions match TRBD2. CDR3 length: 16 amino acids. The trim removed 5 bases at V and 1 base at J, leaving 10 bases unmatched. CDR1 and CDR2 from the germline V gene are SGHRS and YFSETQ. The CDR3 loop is CASRLIGRGGTDTQYF. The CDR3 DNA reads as TGCGCCAGCAGACTGATCGGACGGGGGGGCACAGATACGCAGTATTTT.

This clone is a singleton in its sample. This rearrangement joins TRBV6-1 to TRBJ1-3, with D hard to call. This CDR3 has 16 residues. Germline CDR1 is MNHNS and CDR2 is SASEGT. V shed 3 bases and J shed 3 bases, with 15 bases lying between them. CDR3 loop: CASSDRRGGFGNTIYF. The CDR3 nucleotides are TGTGCCAGCAGTGATAGGCGCGGCGGGTTTGGAAACACCATATATTTT.

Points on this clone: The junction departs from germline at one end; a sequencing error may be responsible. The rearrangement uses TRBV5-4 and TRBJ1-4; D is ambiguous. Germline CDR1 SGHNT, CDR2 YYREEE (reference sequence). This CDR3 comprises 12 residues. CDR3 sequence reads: CASSLENGKLFF. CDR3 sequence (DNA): TGTGCCAGCAGTCTTGAGAATGGAAAACTGTTTTTT.

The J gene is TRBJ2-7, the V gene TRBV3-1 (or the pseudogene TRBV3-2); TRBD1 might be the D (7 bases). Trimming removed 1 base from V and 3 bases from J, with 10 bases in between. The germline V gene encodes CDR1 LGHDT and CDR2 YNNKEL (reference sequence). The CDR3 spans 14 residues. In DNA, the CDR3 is TGTGCCAGCAGCCAAGGGAGGGGGCTCTACGAGCAGTACTTC. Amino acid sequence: CASSQGRGLYEQYF.

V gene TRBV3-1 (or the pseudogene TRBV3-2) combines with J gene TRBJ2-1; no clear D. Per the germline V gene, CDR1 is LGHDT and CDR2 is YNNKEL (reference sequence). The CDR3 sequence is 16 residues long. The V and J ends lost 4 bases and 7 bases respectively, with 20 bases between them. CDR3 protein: CASSRSGPALGNEQFF. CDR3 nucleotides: TGTGCCAGCAGCCGCTCTGGGCCCGCCCTGGGGAATGAGCAGTTCTTC.

As DNA, the CDR3 is TGTGCCAGCAGCGATTTAGCGGGAGAGGGCACAGATACGCAGTATTTT. Its translation is CASSDLAGEGTDTQYF. V usage is TRBV9 and J usage is TRBJ2-3; 9 bases are a match to TRBD2. There are 16 residues in the CDR3. The V gene end was trimmed by 3 bases and the J gene end by 1 base; junction bases not matched to a gene: 6. In germline, CDR1 is SGDLS, CDR2 YYNGEE.

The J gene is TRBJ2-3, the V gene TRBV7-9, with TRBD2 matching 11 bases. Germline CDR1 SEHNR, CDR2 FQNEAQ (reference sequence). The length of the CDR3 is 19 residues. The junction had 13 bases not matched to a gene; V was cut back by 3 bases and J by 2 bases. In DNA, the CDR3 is TGTGCCAGCAGCTTCGGGACTAGCGGTGTGTGGACTGACACAGATACGCAGTATTTT. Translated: CASSFGTSGVWTDTDTQYF.

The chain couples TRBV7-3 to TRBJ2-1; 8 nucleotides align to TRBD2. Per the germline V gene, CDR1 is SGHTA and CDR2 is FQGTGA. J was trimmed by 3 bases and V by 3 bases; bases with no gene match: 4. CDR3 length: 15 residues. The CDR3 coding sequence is TGTGCCAGCAGCTTCAGCGGGGGACTCTACAATGAGCAGTTCTTC. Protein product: CASSFSGGLYNEQFF.

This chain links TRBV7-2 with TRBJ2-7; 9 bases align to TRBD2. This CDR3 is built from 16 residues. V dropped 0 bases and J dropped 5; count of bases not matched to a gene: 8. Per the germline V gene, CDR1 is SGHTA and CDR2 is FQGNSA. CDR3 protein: CASSLATGGRGHEQYF. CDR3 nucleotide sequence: TGTGCCAGCAGCTTAGCGACGGGCGGGAGGGGCCACGAGCAGTACTTC.

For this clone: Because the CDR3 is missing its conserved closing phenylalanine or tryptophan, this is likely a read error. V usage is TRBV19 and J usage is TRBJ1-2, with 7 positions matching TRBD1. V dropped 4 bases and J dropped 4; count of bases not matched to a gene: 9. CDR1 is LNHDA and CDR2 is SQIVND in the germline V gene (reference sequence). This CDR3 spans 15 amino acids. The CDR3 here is CASSRIAQGGYGYTL. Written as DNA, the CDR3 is TGTGCCAGTAGTAGGATCGCCCAGGGGGGCTATGGCTACACCCTC.

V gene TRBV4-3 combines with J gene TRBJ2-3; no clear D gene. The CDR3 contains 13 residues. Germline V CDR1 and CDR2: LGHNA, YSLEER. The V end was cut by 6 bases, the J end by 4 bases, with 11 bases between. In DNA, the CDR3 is TGCGCCAGCAGTTCGGACCGGGCAGATACGCAGTATTTT. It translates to CASSSDRADTQYF.

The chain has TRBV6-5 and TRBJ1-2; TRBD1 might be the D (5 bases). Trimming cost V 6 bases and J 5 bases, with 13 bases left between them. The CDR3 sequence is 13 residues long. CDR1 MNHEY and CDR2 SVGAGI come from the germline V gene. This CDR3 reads CASRNGGFYGYTF. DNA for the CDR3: TGTGCCAGCAGGAACGGGGGTTTTTATGGCTACACCTTC.

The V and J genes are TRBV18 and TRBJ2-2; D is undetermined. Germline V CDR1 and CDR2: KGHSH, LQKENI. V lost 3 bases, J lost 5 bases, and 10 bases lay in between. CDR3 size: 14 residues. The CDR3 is CASSPSPTTGELFF. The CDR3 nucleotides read TGTGCCAGCTCACCTTCCCCAACTACCGGGGAGCTGTTTTTT. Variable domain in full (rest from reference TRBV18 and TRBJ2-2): NAGVMQNPRHLVRRRGQEARLRCSPMKGHSHVYWYRQLPEEGLKFMVYLQKENIIDESGMPKERFSAEFPKEGPSILRIQQVVRGDSAAYFCASSPSPTTGELFFGEGSRLTVL.

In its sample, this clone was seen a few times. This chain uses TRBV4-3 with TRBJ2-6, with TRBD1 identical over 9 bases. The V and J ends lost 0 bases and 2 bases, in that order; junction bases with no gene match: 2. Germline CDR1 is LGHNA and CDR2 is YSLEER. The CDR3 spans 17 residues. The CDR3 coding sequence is TGCGCCAGCAGCCAAGATGGGACAGGGACTGGGGCCAACGTCCTGACTTTC. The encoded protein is CASSQDGTGTGANVLTF.

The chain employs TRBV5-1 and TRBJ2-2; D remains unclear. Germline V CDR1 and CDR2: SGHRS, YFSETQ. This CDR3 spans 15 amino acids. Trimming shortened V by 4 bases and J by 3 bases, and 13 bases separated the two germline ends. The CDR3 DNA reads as TGCGCCAGCAGCCAACTAAAGCCGGACACCGGGGAGCTGTTTTTT. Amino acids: CASSQLKPDTGELFF.

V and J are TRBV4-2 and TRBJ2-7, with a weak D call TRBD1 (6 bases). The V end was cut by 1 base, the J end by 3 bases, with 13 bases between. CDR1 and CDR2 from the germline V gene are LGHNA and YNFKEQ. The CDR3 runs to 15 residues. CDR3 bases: TGTGCCAGCAGCCAAGTGACCGAAGGGGGCTACGAGCAGTACTTC. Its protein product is CASSQVTEGGYEQYF.

Here the CDR3 DNA reads TGTGCCAGCAGCCGAAAGACAGGGGGCAGGGGAAATTCACCCCTCCACTTT. Encoded protein: CASSRKTGGRGNSPLHF. The chain couples TRBV7-3 to TRBJ1-6, with 10 bases aligning to TRBD1. Germline loops: CDR1 SGHTA, CDR2 FQGTGA. CDR3 length: 17 residues. J lost 7 bases, V lost 5 bases, and 11 bases had no gene match. The full variable domain, its missing parts supplied by reference TRBV7-3 and TRBJ1-6, is GAGVSQTPSNKVTEKGKYVELRCDPISGHTALYWYRQSLGQGPEFLIYFQGTGAADDSGLPNDRFFAVRPEGSVSTLKIQRTERGDSAVYLCASSRKTGGRGNSPLHFGNGTRLTVT.

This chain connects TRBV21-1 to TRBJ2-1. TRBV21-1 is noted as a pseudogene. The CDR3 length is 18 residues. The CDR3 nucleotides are TGTGCCAGCAGCCTCAGCGAGGGTCCGGGACGGTGCTACAATGAGCAGTTCTTC. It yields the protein CASSLSEGPGRCYNEQFF.